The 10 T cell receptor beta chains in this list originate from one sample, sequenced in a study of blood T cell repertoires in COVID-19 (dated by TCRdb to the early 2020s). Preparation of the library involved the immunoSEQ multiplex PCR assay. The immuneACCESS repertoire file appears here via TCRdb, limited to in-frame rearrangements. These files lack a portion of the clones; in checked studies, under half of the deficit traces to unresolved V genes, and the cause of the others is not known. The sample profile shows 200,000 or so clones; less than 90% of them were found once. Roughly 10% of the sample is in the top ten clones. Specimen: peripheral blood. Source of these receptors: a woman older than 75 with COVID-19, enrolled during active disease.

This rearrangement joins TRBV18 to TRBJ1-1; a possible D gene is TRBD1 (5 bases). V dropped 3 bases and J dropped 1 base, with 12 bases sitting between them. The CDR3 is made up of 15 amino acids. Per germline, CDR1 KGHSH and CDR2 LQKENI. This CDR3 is CASSPTGAGNTEAFF. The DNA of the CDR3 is TGTGCCAGCTCACCTACTGGGGCAGGGAACACTGAAGCTTTCTTT.

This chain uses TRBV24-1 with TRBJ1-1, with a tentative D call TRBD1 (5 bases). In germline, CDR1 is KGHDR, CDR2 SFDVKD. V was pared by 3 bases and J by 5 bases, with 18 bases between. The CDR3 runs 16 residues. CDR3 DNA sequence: TGTGCCACCAGTGATCACGGGACTCCAAAGGGTACTGAAGCTTTCTTT. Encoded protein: CATSDHGTPKGTEAFF.

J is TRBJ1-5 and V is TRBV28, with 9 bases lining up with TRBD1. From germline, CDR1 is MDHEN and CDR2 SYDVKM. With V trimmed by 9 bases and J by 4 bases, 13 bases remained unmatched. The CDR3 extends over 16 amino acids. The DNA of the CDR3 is TGTGCCAGTAGGGGACAGGGAAGGGCGGGGAATCAGCCCCAGCATTTT. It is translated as CASRGQGRAGNQPQHF.

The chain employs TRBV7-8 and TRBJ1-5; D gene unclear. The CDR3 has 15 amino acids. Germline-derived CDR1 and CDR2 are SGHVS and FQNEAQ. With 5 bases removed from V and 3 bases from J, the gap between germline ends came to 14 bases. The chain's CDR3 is CASSPEWRINQPQHF. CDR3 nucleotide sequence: TGTGCCAGCAGCCCGGAGTGGCGAATCAATCAGCCCCAGCATTTT.

The DNA for the CDR3 is TGTGCCAGCAGCTCAAACACCGGGGAGCTGTTTTTT. Its protein product is CASSSNTGELFF. The chain joins TRBV5-4 to TRBJ2-2; D gene unclear. Trimming left V 3 bases short and J 2 bases short, with 2 bases between. Germline V gives CDR1 SGHNT, CDR2 YYREEE (reference sequence). The CDR3 is 12 residues long.

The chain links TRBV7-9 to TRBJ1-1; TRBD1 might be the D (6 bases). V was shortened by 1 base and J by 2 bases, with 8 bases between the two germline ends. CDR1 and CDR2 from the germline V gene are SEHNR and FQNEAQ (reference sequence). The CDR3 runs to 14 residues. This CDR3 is CASSLGTENTEAFF. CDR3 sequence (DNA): TGTGCCAGCAGCTTAGGGACAGAAAACACTGAAGCTTTCTTT.

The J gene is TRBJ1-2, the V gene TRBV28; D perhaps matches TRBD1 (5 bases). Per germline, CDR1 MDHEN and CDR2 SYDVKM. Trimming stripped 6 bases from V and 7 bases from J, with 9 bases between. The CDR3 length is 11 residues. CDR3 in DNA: TGTGCCAGCAGGGGGGGTCCTGGCTACACCTTC. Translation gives CASRGGPGYTF.

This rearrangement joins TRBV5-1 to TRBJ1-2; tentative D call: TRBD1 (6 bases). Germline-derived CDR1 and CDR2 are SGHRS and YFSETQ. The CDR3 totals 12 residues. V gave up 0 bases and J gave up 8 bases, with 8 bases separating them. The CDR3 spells CASSLDRAGYTF. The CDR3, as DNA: TGCGCCAGCAGCTTGGACAGGGCCGGCTACACCTTC.

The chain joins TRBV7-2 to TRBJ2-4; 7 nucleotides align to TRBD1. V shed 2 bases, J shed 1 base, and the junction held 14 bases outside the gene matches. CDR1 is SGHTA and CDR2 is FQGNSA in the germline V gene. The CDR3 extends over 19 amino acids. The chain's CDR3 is CASSLRQGLGSDAKNIQYF. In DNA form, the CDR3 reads TGTGCCAGCAGCTTAAGACAGGGTCTTGGTTCCGATGCCAAAAACATTCAGTACTTC.

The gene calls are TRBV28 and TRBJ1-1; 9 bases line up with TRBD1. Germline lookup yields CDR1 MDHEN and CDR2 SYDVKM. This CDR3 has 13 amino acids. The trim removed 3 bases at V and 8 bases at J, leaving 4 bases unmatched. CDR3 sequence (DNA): TGTGCCAGCAGTTTGGCTGACAGGGGGGAAGCTTTCTTT. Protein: CASSLADRGEAFF.